This T cell receptor (beta chain) was recorded in a study of graft-versus-host responses after intestinal transplantation (dated by TCRdb to about 2021). At the level of the whole study: The transplants that recipients got were multivisceral, liver-intestinal, or isolated intestinal. All recipients received anti-thymocyte globulin induction followed by maintenance tacrolimus and steroids for three to four years. After intestinal transplantation, graft-versus-host and host-versus-graft alloreactive T cell clones in the graft, circulation and bone marrow were tracked using bulk TCR-beta CDR3 sequencing. Alloreactive clones were identified by sequencing pre-transplant mixed lymphocyte reaction products and comparing these products with unstimulated pre-transplant donor and recipient T cells. Of the 20 to 30 intestinal transplant recipients enrolled in the cohort, one of whom was a retransplant, 3 patients without pretransplant specimens were excluded. Donor T cell macrochimerism was defined as a peak of at least 4% donor T cells among recipient peripheral blood mononuclear cells. Rather than being sequenced by the commercial service, samples from a few later patients were sequenced in-house on an Illumina MiSeq and processed with MiXCR.

Dithiothreitol, EDTA incubations and collagenase D digestion were used to isolate intraepithelial and lamina propria lymphocytes from graft specimens. Serial intestinal graft biopsy specimens collected up to 600 days after transplant underwent bulk TCR-beta sequencing. The investigation overall reported the following: In patients with donor T cell macrochimerism, the allografts had high GvH to HvG T cell clonal ratios. GvH clones were found in recipient bone marrow, and some of the GvH clones appeared earlier in ileal mucosa or blood, which is consistent with an intestinal mucosal origin. The relatively low number and heterogeneity of intestinal transplant patients limited the conclusions. Early after transplant, peak levels of circulating GvH clones were found to be associated with declines in HvG clones.

V is clipped by 3 bases and J by 4 bases, and the sequence between their germline boundaries is 14 bases long. The CDR3 contains 14 residues, cysteine and phenylalanine counted. Just CDR3 DNA is preserved here, 42 bases in frame from base 1. As encoded in the germline V gene, CDR1 is SGDLS while CDR2 is YYNGEE. Library preparation used the immunoSEQ multiplex PCR assay. High-throughput TCR-beta CDR3 sequencing of genomic DNA from most patients was performed by Adaptive Biotechnologies. The original methods were these. Adaptive's ImmunoSEQ software was the source of the TCR sequencing data for 18 patients, while three other patients were processed with MiXCR and VDJtools. CDR3 nucleotide sequences shared between donor and recipient were removed because their origin could not be assigned. To count as alloreactive, a clone needed at least 2-fold expansion over unstimulated cells and a minimum CFSE-low frequency of 0.002% (template counts) or 0.001% (read counts). Clones detected in sequenced pre-transplant spleen, lymph node, or MLR CFSE-low populations of the donor or recipient were defined as mappable. Cumulative frequency of alloreactive clones was calculated as a percentage of all sequences weighted by copy number. Entries here come from immuneACCESS through TCRdb and include only in-frame sequences with V and J called. Some clones fail to appear in such tables; in the studies checked, an unresolved V gene covers under half of the shortfall, and the cause of the remainder is unknown. The DNA gave D and trimming, while V, J and clone size come from that table. This sample is represented by roughly 11,000 clones; over 65% of them were singletons. The ten largest account for approximately 4.3% of the sample.

About this clone: This clone's antigen is unknown. Base qualities are not provided; no much larger clone lies one nucleotide away.

The sample consisted of ileum tissue, taken around 4.5 months after intestinal transplantation. This clonotype originated in a human patient who received an intestinal transplant, so some T cells may come from the graft donor. The chain is made from TRBV9 and TRBJ2-7, and possibly TRBD2, on 6 matching bases. The CDR3 reads as follows: CASSGGAVGYEQYF. The DNA sequence is given as TGTGCCAGCAGCGGCGGGGCTGTAGGATACGAGCAGTACTTC.